The source of this T cell receptor (beta chain) is a study of blood T cell repertoires in COVID-19. Study information: From T cells, B-cell-depleted T cells, or PBMCs came the material, which was cDNA or gDNA.

In germline, CDR1 is MDHEN, CDR2 SYDVKM. This CDR3 is 15 amino acids long. Between the trimmed V and J ends, which lost 4 bases and 5 bases, there was a span of 17 bases. Seattle's cohort entered during active infection and was followed longitudinally. In the authors' methods: Reference gene primer amplification gave nucleated cell count estimates. Data came from immunoSEQ multiplex PCR; TCRdb stores just in-frame clones and leaves some out. The V and J calls and the clone size are those of that table, but D and trimming were determined from the DNA. The sample consists of some 350,000 clones, roughly 86% of them appearing once.

This TCR derives from a woman in her 70s with COVID-19, enrolled during active disease. The genes are TRBV28 and TRBJ2-5; a weak D match, TRBD2 (5 bases). Material: peripheral blood. The CDR3 nucleotides read TGTGCCAGCAGTTGGGGAGACCGAATGGGGGAGACCCAGTACTTC. Translation gives CASSWGDRMGETQYF.